This passage covers 17 T cell receptor beta chains from one sample sequenced in a study of T cell responses to AZD1222 COVID-19 vaccine. Profiling relied on immunoSEQ multiplex PCR, and the TCRdb table lists in-frame clones only, not all of them. The sample has tens of thousands of clones; 80% are singletons. Sequenced here: peripheral blood, sampled 28 days after the second AZD1222 dose. These receptors all stem from an adult who received the AZD1222 COVID-19 vaccine.

This chain links TRBV7-3 with TRBJ2-6; D is ambiguous. Trimming took off 5 bases at V and 1 base at J, with 9 bases between the two ends. The CDR3 contains 15 residues. The germline CDR1 and CDR2 sequences are SGHTA and FQGTGA. The CDR3 DNA is TGTGCCAGCAGCCCCTGGGTGTCTGGGGCCAACGTCCTGACTTTC. Its translation: CASSPWVSGANVLTF.

The chain couples TRBV6-6 to TRBJ2-1; 9 nucleotides line up with TRBD2. V dropped 6 bases and J dropped 8; count of bases not matched to a gene: 11. CDR1 and CDR2 (germline): MNHNY, SVGAGI (reference sequence). CDR3 length: 15 residues. CDR3 sequence (DNA): TGTGCCAGCAGCGATAGCGGGGGCACCAGGGATGAGCAGTTCTTC. This gives the protein CASSDSGGTRDEQFF.

This clone was detected only a few times. The chain has TRBV7-9 and TRBJ1-2; 9 bases match TRBD1. CDR1 is SEHNR and CDR2 is FQNEAQ in the germline V gene (reference sequence). CDR3 length: 16 residues. The ends lost 1 base at V and 2 bases at J; junction bases unmatched: 5. Here the CDR3 reads CASSLVGGQGNYGYTF. The CDR3 coding sequence is TGTGCCAGCAGCTTAGTTGGGGGACAGGGAAACTATGGCTACACCTTC.

J is TRBJ2-3 and V is TRBV19; the D is unclear. The CDR3 covers 13 residues. Germline V CDR1 and CDR2: LNHDA, SQIVND (reference sequence). V was pared by 3 bases and J by 3 bases, with 7 bases between. This chain's CDR3 is CASSIRFTDTQYF. The CDR3 DNA sequence: TGTGCCAGTAGTATCAGGTTTACAGATACGCAGTATTTT.

This clone is a singleton in its sample. The chain has TRBV3-1 (or the pseudogene TRBV3-2) and TRBJ2-2, with 8 bases fitting TRBD2. The length of the CDR3 is 15 residues. CDR1 is LGHDT, CDR2 YNNKEL, per germline (reference sequence). Unmatched junction bases numbered 7, after V lost 4 bases and J lost 6 bases. The CDR3 DNA reads TGTGCCAGCAGCCCTCTAGCGGGTGGACCCGGGGAGCTGTTTTTT. Translated: CASSPLAGGPGELFF.

The chain uses TRBV30 and TRBJ1-3; no definite D call. The germline V and J ends were trimmed by 7 bases and 4 bases, with 11 bases remaining between them. The CDR3 is made up of 12 amino acids. CDR1 is GTSNPN and CDR2 is SVGIG in the germline V gene (reference sequence). The CDR3 is CAYLKWGNTIYF. Written as DNA, the CDR3 is TGTGCCTACTTAAAATGGGGAAACACCATATATTTT.

This clone has only one observation. The chain recombines TRBV24-1 with TRBJ2-1, with 7 bases fitting TRBD1. The V segment lost 4 bases and the J segment 3 bases; nucleotides outside the gene matches: 5. Germline loops: CDR1 KGHDR, CDR2 SFDVKD. The CDR3 has 15 amino acids. The CDR3 reads CATSDPGQVYNEQFF. CDR3 sequence (DNA): TGTGCCACCAGTGACCCCGGACAGGTCTACAATGAGCAGTTCTTC.

The chain combines TRBV30 with TRBJ1-1; D call uncertain. Germline values: CDR1 GTSNPN, CDR2 SVGIG (reference sequence). Deletions cut 5 bases from V and 3 bases from J, with 13 bases between. The CDR3 consists of 13 residues. The CDR3 bases are TGTGCCTGGTCAGGACCACCGGACACTGAAGCTTTCTTT. This sequence encodes CAWSGPPDTEAFF.

This clone was seen only a few times. The chain combines TRBV7-2 with TRBJ2-7; 7 nucleotides line up with TRBD1. Trimming removed 5 bases from V and 2 bases from J; junction bases left unmatched: 6. Looked up from germline, CDR1 is SGHTA and CDR2 is FQGNSA. The CDR3 has 14 residues. CDR3 DNA: TGTGCCAGCAGCAGAACCGGGACAGCCTACGAGCAGTACTTC. It translates to CASSRTGTAYEQYF.

The rearrangement links TRBV4-3 to TRBJ2-2, with D possibly TRBD1 on 6 matching bases. The CDR3 totals 15 residues. The V gene lost 3 bases and the J gene lost 7 bases, with 15 bases spanning the gap. Germline CDR1 and CDR2: LGHNA and YSLEER. The CDR3 is CASSQGHLGVGELFF. The CDR3 DNA sequence: TGCGCCAGCAGCCAGGGACACTTGGGTGTCGGGGAGCTGTTTTTT.

This chain links TRBV12-3 or TRBV12-4 with TRBJ2-2, with 8 bases identical to TRBD1. This CDR3 contains 13 residues. V gave up 7 bases and J gave up 6 bases; unmatched junction bases: 4. CDR3 sequence: CASTPTGAGELFF. The CDR3 DNA sequence: TGTGCCAGCACCCCGACAGGGGCCGGGGAGCTGTTTTTT.

This clone has a handful of counts. The V and J genes are TRBV7-2 and TRBJ2-5, with 7 bases aligning to TRBD2. V lost 0 bases to trimming and J lost 5 bases; unmatched junction nucleotides: 6. The germline V gene has CDR1 SGHTA and CDR2 FQGNSA. The CDR3 runs to 15 residues. CDR3 DNA: TGTGCCAGCAGCTTAGCGCCCGGGAGGTTGGAGACCCAGTACTTC. Encoded protein: CASSLAPGRLETQYF.

In nucleotides, the CDR3 is TGTGCCAGCAGCTTGGAGGGGTACAATGAGCAGTTCTTC. Translated: CASSLEGYNEQFF. This chain connects TRBV11-2 to TRBJ2-1; TRBD2 might be the D (6 bases). The CDR3 is 13 amino acids. V dropped 3 bases and J dropped 4 bases, with 7 bases sitting between them. Per the germline V gene, CDR1 is SGHAT and CDR2 is FQNNGV.

The chain joins TRBV7-8 to TRBJ1-1; a weak D match, TRBD1 (5 bases). This CDR3 has 15 amino acids. Between the trimmed V and J ends, which lost 5 bases and 8 bases, there was a span of 21 bases. Germline CDR1 and CDR2: SGHVS and FQNEAQ. CDR3 sequence reads: CASSPSTNRNEEAFF. The CDR3 region has the DNA TGTGCCAGCAGCCCGTCCACAAACAGGAACGAAGAAGCTTTCTTT.

The genes are TRBV19 and TRBJ1-4; the D is unclear. The germline V and J ends were trimmed by 3 bases and 8 bases, with 16 bases remaining between them. Germline CDR1 and CDR2: LNHDA and SQIVND (reference sequence). The length of the CDR3 is 15 residues. The CDR3 DNA reads as TGTGCCAGTAGTATGGGGAACCGCCTAAGGGAAAAACTGTTTTTT. Its translation: CASSMGNRLREKLFF. Based on the CDR3 plus reference TRBV19 and TRBJ1-4, the full variable domain is DGGITQSPKYLFRKEGQNVTLSCEQNLNHDAMYWYRQDPGQGLRLIYYSQIVNDFQKGDIAEGYSVSREKKESFPLTVTSAQKNPTAFYLCASSMGNRLREKLFFGSGTQLSVL.

This clone was observed a single time. The genes are TRBV15 and TRBJ2-7; 10 nucleotides match TRBD1. CDR1 is LNHNV, CDR2 YYDKDF, per germline (reference sequence). Trimming took 2 bases from V and 1 from J; bases not matched to a gene: 8. This CDR3 is built from 17 residues. The CDR3 protein is CATSRLDRGYLSYEQYF. CDR3 nucleotides: TGTGCCACCAGCAGACTGGACAGGGGGTATCTTTCCTACGAGCAGTACTTC.

The chain carries TRBV29-1 and TRBJ2-5; D is uncertain. Between the trimmed V and J ends, which lost 3 bases and 5 bases, there was a span of 7 bases. Looked up from germline, CDR1 is SQVTM and CDR2 is ANQGSEA. The CDR3 is 11 amino acids. This CDR3 is CSVEVGETQYF. The CDR3 region has the DNA TGCAGCGTTGAGGTCGGGGAGACCCAGTACTTC.